This is a list of T cell receptor beta chains from one sample in a study of PD-L1 blockade in urothelial cancer. The method was immunoSEQ multiplex PCR; TCRdb's version includes in-frame clones alone and lacks a portion of them. The sample consists of about 21,000 clones, 85% to 90% of them appearing once. The sequenced sample was PBMCs, obtained around atezolizumab (anti-PD-L1) treatment. These receptors were obtained from a woman aged 55-75 years with urothelial cancer. The CDR3 runs from the conserved cysteine through the conserved F or W. A D gene is named only where the DNA matches it firmly. Clone size appears in some rows only: once, few, many, or a class for an expanded clone.

TRBJ1-4 TRBV6-5 NA TRBD1 CASSYMGTGDEKLFF TGTGCCAGCAGTTACATGGGGACAGGGGATGAAAAACTGTTTTTT
TRBJ2-3 TRBV28 NA NA CASSSGSASTDTQYF TGTGCCAGCAGTTCCGGGTCAGCGAGCACAGATACGCAGTATTTT
TRBJ2-7 TRBV27 NA NA CASSLLGRQSYEQYF TGTGCCAGCAGTTTACTTGGCAGGCAATCCTACGAGCAGTACTTC
TRBJ2-3 TRBV28 once NA CASSFRGSRADTQYF TGTGCCAGCAGTTTCAGGGGCTCTAGGGCAGATACGCAGTATTTT
TRBJ2-7 TRBV27 NA NA CASSLFPGFSYEQYF TGTGCCAGCAGTTTATTCCCGGGGTTCTCCTACGAGCAGTACTTC
TRBJ1-2 TRBV6-6 once NA CASSNGGRSDYGYTF TGTGCCAGCAGTAACGGGGGGCGCTCGGACTATGGCTACACCTTC
TRBJ2-2 TRBV27 NA NA CASSSWLRVVPGELFF TGTGCCAGCAGTTCGTGGCTCAGGGTCGTTCCCGGGGAGCTGTTTTTT
TRBJ2-7 TRBV4-1 NA NA CASSQDGGGSWDHEQYF TGCGCCAGCAGCCAAGATGGTGGGGGGTCCTGGGACCACGAGCAGTACTTC
TRBJ2-5 TRBV4-3 NA NA CASSHHLASQETQYF TGCGCCAGCAGCCATCATCTAGCGTCTCAAGAGACCCAGTACTTC
TRBJ2-7 TRBV7-9 once TRBD2 CASSSAGGLNEQYF TGTGCCAGCAGCTCAGCGGGGGGATTGAACGAGCAGTACTTC
TRBJ2-1 TRBV30 NA NA CAWSVAEYNEQFF TGTGCCTGGAGTGTAGCGGAATACAATGAGCAGTTCTTC
TRBJ2-7 TRBV2 NA TRBD1 CASNLLGGTGNEQYF TGTGCCAGCAACCTCCTTGGCGGGACAGGGAACGAGCAGTACTTC
TRBJ1-1 TRBV5-8 few NA CASSLLILGENTEAFF TGTGCCAGCAGCTTGCTAATTCTAGGGGAGAACACTGAAGCTTTCTTT
TRBJ1-2 TRBV7-9 NA TRBD1 CAIFTTGLGGYTF TGTGCCATATTCACGACAGGGTTAGGTGGCTACACCTTC
TRBJ1-1 TRBV5-1 NA TRBD1 CASSLGTGESTRAFF TGCGCCAGCAGCTTGGGAACAGGGGAGTCGACGAGAGCTTTCTTT
TRBJ2-7 TRBV6-1 NA TRBD1 CASTPRGTGSYEQYF TGTGCCAGCACCCCGCGAGGGACAGGGAGCTACGAGCAGTACTTC
TRBJ2-7 TRBV4-1 NA NA CASSQAGEGTYEQYF TGCGCCAGCAGCCAAGCGGGGGAAGGGACCTACGAGCAGTACTTC
TRBJ2-7 TRBV19 NA NA CASRTRGDLSYEQYF TGTGCCAGTAGAACCAGGGGGGACCTCTCCTACGAGCAGTACTTC
TRBJ2-7 TRBV7-2 NA NA CASSLNQVGQYF TGTGCCAGCAGCTTAAACCAGGTCGGGCAGTACTTC
TRBJ2-3 TRBV7-3 NA NA CASSPGTFTDTQYF TGTGCCAGCAGCCCCGGGACTTTCACAGATACGCAGTATTTT
TRBJ2-7 TRBV19 NA TRBD1 CASSTGQFYEQYF TGTGCCAGTAGTACGGGACAGTTCTACGAGCAGTACTTC
TRBJ2-2 TRBV11-2 NA NA CASSPKGSGTTGELFF TGTGCCAGCAGCCCCAAGGGTAGCGGCACAACCGGGGAGCTGTTTTTT
TRBJ1-1 TRBV28 NA TRBD1 CASSFTTGGTEAFF TGTGCCAGCAGTTTTACGACAGGGGGCACTGAAGCTTTCTTT
TRBJ1-5 TRBV7-8 NA TRBD1 CASSVTGDNQPQHF TGTGCCAGCAGCGTGACAGGGGACAATCAGCCCCAGCATTTT
TRBJ1-1 TRBV28 NA TRBD1 CASRAQGAAGNTEAFF TGTGCCAGCAGAGCCCAGGGGGCTGCGGGGAACACTGAAGCTTTCTTT
TRBJ1-1 TRBV29-1 NA NA CSTLTGNTEAFF TGCAGCACATTAACAGGGAACACTGAAGCTTTCTTT
TRBJ2-7 TRBV5-5 NA TRBD1 CASSWTGAAYEQYF TGTGCCAGCAGCTGGACAGGGGCGGCCTACGAGCAGTACTTC
TRBJ2-1 TRBV5-4 NA NA CASRVEQGTYNEQFF TGTGCCAGCAGGGTCGAGCAGGGTACCTACAATGAGCAGTTCTTC
TRBJ2-1 TRBV28 NA TRBD2 CASIGLAGVNEQFF TGTGCCAGCATCGGACTAGCGGGAGTGAATGAGCAGTTCTTC
TRBJ1-2 TRBV9 NA NA CASSVDRRGEQGNGYTF TGTGCCAGCAGCGTAGATCGGCGGGGGGAGCAGGGAAATGGCTACACCTTC
TRBJ2-7 TRBV18 NA TRBD1 CASSRSVVTGGFYEQYF TGTGCCAGCTCACGCTCTGTCGTCACAGGGGGCTTCTACGAGCAGTACTTC
TRBJ2-1 TRBV28 NA NA CASSPGTNYNEQFF TGTGCCAGCAGTCCCGGGACAAACTACAATGAGCAGTTCTTC
TRBJ1-5 TRBV27 NA TRBD1 CASSPDRGGQPQHF TGTGCCAGCAGCCCCGACAGGGGAGGTCAGCCCCAGCATTTT
TRBJ2-7 TRBV6-1 NA TRBD1 CASSEQGTASYEQYF TGTGCCAGCAGTGAACAAGGGACAGCCTCCTACGAGCAGTACTTC
TRBJ1-2 TRBV2 once NA CASSAVPSWGYTF TGTGCCAGCAGTGCGGTCCCCTCATGGGGCTACACCTTC
TRBJ2-3 TRBV5-1 NA NA CASSPITQGTDTQYF TGCGCCAGCAGCCCCATTACACAGGGAACAGATACGCAGTATTTT
TRBJ2-1 TRBV10-1 NA TRBD2 CASSEFSGRAIDEQFF TGCGCCAGCAGTGAGTTCAGCGGGAGGGCCATCGATGAGCAGTTCTTC
TRBJ2-7 TRBV7-9 NA TRBD2 CASSPLAESYEQYF TGTGCCAGCAGCCCGCTAGCGGAATCCTACGAGCAGTACTTC
TRBJ1-4 TRBV7-9 NA TRBD1 CASSLPARGVEEKLFF TGTGCCAGCAGCTTACCCGCCAGGGGGGTCGAGGAAAAACTGTTTTTT
TRBJ1-1 TRBV7-9 few NA CASSLKTNEAFF TGTGCCAGCAGCTTAAAGACTAACGAAGCTTTCTTT
TRBJ1-2 TRBV6-1 NA NA CASKEANYGYTF TGTGCCAGCAAGGAGGCCAACTATGGCTACACCTTC
TRBJ2-7 TRBV9 NA NA CASSPSGSRSYEQYF TGTGCCAGCAGCCCCTCTGGGAGTAGGTCCTACGAGCAGTACTTC
TRBJ2-1 TRBV14 NA TRBD1 CASSQVPGQGDNEQFF TGTGCCAGCAGCCAAGTACCGGGACAGGGGGACAATGAGCAGTTCTTC
TRBJ2-7 TRBV30 NA NA CAWSEGGYEQYF TGTGCCTGGAGTGAAGGGGGCTACGAGCAGTACTTC
TRBJ2-7 TRBV4-2 NA TRBD2 CASSQVGGTSVPYEQYF TGTGCCAGCAGCCAGGTGGGGGGGACTAGCGTTCCCTACGAGCAGTACTTC